This T cell receptor (beta chain) comes out of a study of CXCR3-negative and CXCR3-positive naive CD8 T cells. Findings and caveats of the study: Naive cells that were CXCR3-negative or CXCR3-positive used TRBV-TRBJ genes alike, while memory cells diverged.

Germline V gives CDR1 LNHDA, CDR2 SQIVND (reference sequence). The CDR3 has 14 residues. As to this clonotype: Its antigen is undetermined.

Libraries of TRB cDNA were made by 5' RACE and carried UMIs. Reprocessing the 5' RACE reads, TCRdb reports a single entry for every CDR3 protein and omits DNA. The sample table sets out tens of thousands of distinct CDR3 sequences. The specimen was memory CD8+ T cells from blood. The chain combines TRBV19 with TRBJ1-2; TCRdb's D gene call, TRBD1, goes unchecked for lack of DNA. The TCR originated in a human donor in good health. Some clones in this sample may be carry-over from other donors' samples. The CDR3 is CASSIVRGSYGYTF.